These 19 T cell receptor beta chains originate from one sample sequenced in a study of CD8+ T cells in alopecia areata. Extraction and reverse transcription of RNA yielded cDNA as the sequencing template. The method was immunoSEQ multiplex PCR; TCRdb's version includes in-frame clones alone and lacks a portion of them. The table shows about 130,000 clones, with around three fifths occurring only once. Source: CD4+ T cells sorted from blood, taken at week 0. Source of these receptors: a human donor with alopecia areata.

V and J are TRBV4-1 and TRBJ1-1; TRBD1 matches at 8 bases. The CDR3 spans 17 residues. The V and J ends lost 5 bases and 0 bases, in that order; junction bases with no gene match: 11. Germline V gives CDR1 MGHRA, CDR2 YSYEKL. The CDR3 bases are TGCGCCAGCAGCGCGGGACAGGCTCCACAGATGAACACTGAAGCTTTCTTT. Translating gives CASSAGQAPQMNTEAFF.

This clone was detected only a few times. The rearrangement joins TRBV5-6 to TRBJ2-6; perhaps TRBD1 as D (6 bases). The length of the CDR3 is 15 residues. Germline-derived CDR1 and CDR2 are SGHDT and YYEEEE. The ends were cut back, 5 bases at V and 4 bases at J, with 13 bases in the middle. The chain's CDR3 is CASSRPTGGANVLTF. For the CDR3, the DNA is TGTGCCAGCAGTAGACCCACAGGGGGGGCCAACGTCCTGACTTTC.

The rearrangement joins TRBV25-1 to TRBJ2-2; D perhaps matches TRBD1 (6 bases). V was pared by 3 bases and J by 1 base, with 12 bases between. CDR3 length equals 16 residues. The germline V gene encodes CDR1 MGHDK and CDR2 SYGVNS. The CDR3 coding sequence is TGTGCCAGCAGTGAGTCCGGGACAAAGAACACCGGGGAGCTGTTTTTT. Translating it yields CASSESGTKNTGELFF.

There are a few counts of this clone. Additional DNA sequences in this sample encode the identical CDR3. The chain couples TRBV7-2 to TRBJ2-3; D unclear. Germline CDR1 reads SGHTA; CDR2 reads FQGNSA. Trimming took 4 bases from V and 2 from J, leaving 4 bases between them. This CDR3 spans 12 amino acids. The CDR3 sequence is CASSSYTDTQYF. The CDR3 DNA reads as TGTGCCAGCAGCTCCTACACAGATACGCAGTATTTT.

This clone was observed a few times. The genes are TRBV7-9 and TRBJ2-1; D tentatively fits TRBD1 or TRBD2 (5 bases each). Per the germline V gene, CDR1 is SEHNR and CDR2 is FQNEAQ (reference sequence). Trimming took off 2 bases at V and 5 bases at J, with 13 bases between the two ends. CDR3 length equals 15 residues. The CDR3 spells CASSLNLWGNNEQFF. Here the CDR3 DNA reads TGTGCCAGCAGCTTAAATTTGTGGGGGAACAATGAGCAGTTCTTC.

With regard to this clone: Other DNA sequences in the sample encode the same CDR3. This rearrangement joins TRBV19 to TRBJ2-3; 10 nucleotides align to TRBD2. The trim removed 6 bases at V and 1 base at J, leaving 4 bases unmatched. The germline gives CDR1 LNHDA, CDR2 SQIVND (reference sequence). The CDR3 runs 15 residues. CDR3 region: CASSRTSGGTDTQYF. The CDR3 bases are TGTGCCAGTAGCCGGACTAGCGGTGGCACAGATACGCAGTATTTT. Combining the CDR3 with reference TRBV19 and TRBJ2-3 gives the whole variable domain DGGITQSPKYLFRKEGQNVTLSCEQNLNHDAMYWYRQDPGQGLRLIYYSQIVNDFQKGDIAEGYSVSREKKESFPLTVTSAQKNPTAFYLCASSRTSGGTDTQYFGPGTRLTVL.

For the CDR3, the DNA is TGTGCCAGCAGCTTGGATCCAGGGGACTATGGCTACACCTTC. Residues: CASSLDPGDYGYTF. The genes are TRBV5-5 and TRBJ1-2, with D possibly being TRBD1 (6 bases). This CDR3 has 14 amino acids. Germline-derived CDR1 and CDR2 are SGHKS and YYEKEE (reference sequence). V was clipped by 0 bases and J by 3 bases, with 9 bases between them.

This sequence joins TRBV15 and TRBJ2-2, with no clear D. The CDR3 totals 17 residues. Germline CDR1 is LNHNV and CDR2 is YYDKDF (reference sequence). With 2 bases removed from V and 5 bases from J, the gap between germline ends came to 18 bases. CDR3 in DNA: TGTGCCACCAGCAGATTGGCAGACTCCCTTAGGACCGGGGAGCTGTTTTTT. This sequence encodes CATSRLADSLRTGELFF.

This clone turned up a few times. The J gene is TRBJ1-4, the V gene TRBV18; D perhaps matches TRBD1 (5 bases). V was trimmed by 4 bases and J by 11 bases, leaving 11 bases between them. The CDR3 extends over 12 amino acids. Germline CDR1 and CDR2: KGHSH and LQKENI. CDR3 loop: CASSLLRDKLFF. The DNA for the CDR3 is TGTGCCAGCTCACTTCTGCGGGACAAACTGTTTTTT.

The gene calls are TRBV7-3 and TRBJ2-2; D is unclear. CDR1 and CDR2 (germline): SGHTA, FQGTGA. This CDR3 contains 13 residues. Trimming took off 1 base at V and 5 bases at J, with 5 bases between the two ends. Here the CDR3 DNA reads TGTGCCAGCAGCTTAAGCCTAACCGGGGAGCTGTTTTTT. This gives the protein CASSLSLTGELFF.

This clone has just one count. The CDR3 DNA reads as TGCGCCAGCAGCCAAGTAGTGGGGGAGACCCAGTACTTC. This codes for CASSQVVGETQYF. V is TRBV4-1 and J is TRBJ2-5, with unresolved D. V shed 1 base and J shed 5 bases, with 8 bases lying between them. This CDR3 contains 13 residues. The germline V gene encodes CDR1 MGHRA and CDR2 YSYEKL.

The chain carries TRBV9 and TRBJ1-2; TRBD1 matches 7 bases. The CDR3 loop spans 17 amino acids. The V gene's germline CDR1 is SGDLS and CDR2 YYNGEE. V trimming: 0 bases; J trimming: 2 bases; junction bases outside the gene matches: 10. CDR3 residues: CASSVEGRGGWNYGYTF. As DNA, the CDR3 is TGTGCCAGCAGCGTAGAGGGAAGAGGGGGCTGGAACTATGGCTACACCTTC. Full variable domain (remainder filled in from reference TRBV9 and TRBJ1-2): DSGVTQTPKHLITATGQRVTLRCSPRSGDLSVYWYQQSLDQGLQFLIQYYNGEERAKGNILERFSAQQFPDLHSELNLSSLELGDSALYFCASSVEGRGGWNYGYTFGSGTRLTVV.

This clone appeared a few times. The chain uses TRBV5-1 and TRBJ1-3; tentatively, D is TRBD1 (6 bases). Trimming took 4 bases from V and 2 from J, leaving 13 bases between them. The CDR3 contains 15 residues. Germline assignment: CDR1 SGHRS and CDR2 YFSETQ. The CDR3 bases are TGCGCCAGCAGCGAGGGACATCCGGCTGGAAACACCATATATTTT. It yields the protein CASSEGHPAGNTIYF.

Concerning this clone: Other DNA sequences from this sample encode an identical CDR3 as well. As DNA, the CDR3 is TGTGCCAGCTCACCGGATCTGAACACTGAAGCTTTCTTT. It encodes CASSPDLNTEAFF. J is TRBJ1-1 and V is TRBV18; D is ambiguous. Germline V gives CDR1 KGHSH, CDR2 LQKENI. V lost 3 bases, J lost 0 bases, and 5 bases lay in between. This CDR3 is built from 13 residues.

The chain uses TRBV4-1 and TRBJ2-5, with 9 positions matching TRBD2. With V trimmed by 4 bases and J by 2 bases, 8 bases remained unmatched. CDR3 size: 16 residues. The germline gives CDR1 MGHRA, CDR2 YSYEKL. CDR3 DNA sequence: TGCGCCAGCAGCCTCCAGACTAGCGGTGTTCAAGAGACCCAGTACTTC. It codes for CASSLQTSGVQETQYF.

The V call is TRBV27, the J call TRBJ2-5; 9 bases agree with TRBD1. J lost 5 bases, V lost 4 bases, and 8 bases had no gene match. The CDR3 contains 15 residues. The V gene's germline CDR1 is MNHEY and CDR2 SMNVEV (reference sequence). Here the CDR3 DNA reads TGTGCCAGCAGTTCTCCTGGACAGGGGCGGGAGACCCAGTACTTC. Its translation: CASSSPGQGRETQYF.

This clone was picked up a small number of times. The chain combines TRBV29-1 with TRBJ1-1; TRBD1 matches 8 bases. The CDR3 extends over 13 amino acids. Germline V CDR1 and CDR2: SQVTM, ANQGSEA. V lost 7 bases, J lost 5 bases, and 9 bases stayed unmatched. The CDR3 sequence: CSAVGQGGTEAFF. DNA of the CDR3: TGCAGCGCGGTAGGACAGGGAGGGACTGAAGCTTTCTTT.

This clone was detected a few times. V gene TRBV9 combines with J gene TRBJ1-1, with D possibly TRBD1 on 6 matching bases. Between the trimmed V and J ends, which lost 4 bases and 3 bases, there was a span of 16 bases. This CDR3 has 15 amino acids. Germline values: CDR1 SGDLS, CDR2 YYNGEE. CDR3 coding DNA: TGTGCCAGCAGCCCCCGGGGAGGGGGAGACACTGAAGCTTTCTTT. Its protein is CASSPRGGGDTEAFF.

The rearrangement links TRBV29-1 to TRBJ1-2; no clear D. The germline V and J ends were trimmed by 4 bases and 7 bases, with 13 bases remaining between them. CDR1 and CDR2 from the germline V gene are SQVTM and ANQGSEA. The CDR3 runs 12 residues. The CDR3 region is CSVVVRPGGYTF. The CDR3 bases are TGCAGCGTTGTAGTCAGGCCTGGTGGCTACACCTTC.